This is a list of T cell receptor beta chains from one sample in a study of T cell changes during pregnancy in multiple sclerosis. Profiling relied on immunoSEQ multiplex PCR, and the TCRdb table lists in-frame clones only, not all of them. The sample holds 60,000 to 75,000 clones, more than 75% seen once. The source was peripheral blood, collected in the third trimester of pregnancy. The receptors shown here come from a female donor with multiple sclerosis, enrolled in a pregnancy study. CDR3s include the opening cysteine and the closing phenylalanine or tryptophan. A D gene is named only where the DNA matches it firmly. Expanded clones get a size class; other rows say once, few or many, or leave the size out.

abundance	v_gene	d_gene	j_gene	CDR3aa	CDR3nt
once	TRBV6-5	-	TRBJ1-2	CASSYSKEGGPFF	TGTGCCAGCAGTTACTCGAAGGAGGGCGGGCCGTTCTTC
-	TRBV7-3	TRBD2	TRBJ2-3	CASSLGLDGTDTQYF	TGTGCCAGCAGCTTAGGACTAGACGGGACAGATACGCAGTATTTT
-	TRBV5-1	-	TRBJ2-3	CASMRGTNTDTQYF	TGCGCCAGCATGAGGGGGACCAACACAGATACGCAGTATTTT
-	TRBV2	-	TRBJ2-5	CASRGTSTQETQYF	TGTGCCAGCCGTGGAACTTCTACCCAAGAGACCCAGTACTTC
-	TRBV5-1	-	TRBJ1-6	CASSLEPWNSPLHF	TGCGCCAGCAGCTTGGAGCCCTGGAATTCACCCCTCCACTTT
-	TRBV30	TRBD1	TRBJ1-4	CAWSETGRAEKLFF	TGTGCCTGGAGTGAGACAGGGCGGGCTGAAAAACTGTTTTTT
-	TRBV7-2	TRBD1	TRBJ1-1	CASSLVSGGPAEAFF	TGTGCCAGCAGCTTAGTGTCAGGGGGGCCCGCTGAAGCTTTCTTT
-	TRBV18	TRBD2	TRBJ2-1	CASSWGGSAYNEQFF	TGTGCCAGCTCTTGGGGAGGGTCGGCCTACAATGAGCAGTTCTTC
once	TRBV2	-	TRBJ2-5	CASSTQGWETQYF	TGTGCCAGCAGTACACAGGGATGGGAGACCCAGTACTTC
-	TRBV4-3	TRBD1	TRBJ2-7	CASSRTGIHEQYF	TGCGCCAGCAGCCGGACAGGGATCCACGAGCAGTACTTC
-	TRBV6-1	TRBD1	TRBJ2-3	CASSRLQGAGDTQYF	TGTGCCAGCAGTCGACTACAGGGGGCCGGAGATACGCAGTATTTT
-	TRBV30	-	TRBJ1-2	CAWSVLFGSGVYGYTF	TGTGCCTGGAGTGTACTTTTTGGGAGCGGCGTCTATGGCTACACCTTC
-	TRBV5-1	-	TRBJ2-7	CASSALGRQGPSYEQYF	TGCGCCAGCAGCGCCCTCGGACGGCAGGGGCCCTCCTACGAGCAGTACTTC
-	TRBV4-1	-	TRBJ2-1	CASSQVDMIAYNEQFF	TGCGCCAGCAGCCAAGTGGACATGATCGCCTACAATGAGCAGTTCTTC
-	TRBV2	TRBD1	TRBJ2-2	CASSEGTGPNTGELFF	TGTGCCAGCAGTGAAGGGACAGGGCCGAACACCGGGGAGCTGTTTTTT
-	TRBV27	-	TRBJ2-7	CASSLNGGGYEQYF	TGTGCCAGCAGTTTAAATGGGGGCGGGTACGAGCAGTACTTC
-	TRBV5-8	-	TRBJ2-7	CASSFRGTEQYF	TGTGCCAGCAGCTTCCGGGGGACCGAGCAGTACTTC
-	TRBV5-4	TRBD2	TRBJ2-2	CASSSGLGSTGELFF	TGTGCCAGCAGCTCGGGACTAGGGAGCACCGGGGAGCTGTTTTTT
-	TRBV30	-	TRBJ2-3	CAWSVASTPTDTQYF	TGTGCCTGGAGTGTTGCTTCGACTCCCACAGATACGCAGTATTTT
-	TRBV4-3	-	TRBJ1-4	CASSQEAFRGTYNEKLFF	TGCGCCAGCAGCCAAGAAGCCTTCCGGGGGACCTATAATGAAAAACTGTTTTTT
-	TRBV5-1	-	TRBJ2-4	CASRRAPGEAKNIQYF	TGCGCCAGCAGGAGGGCCCCGGGGGAAGCCAAAAACATTCAGTACTTC
-	TRBV19	TRBD1	TRBJ2-5	CASSITGGWETQYF	TGTGCCAGTAGTATTACAGGGGGCTGGGAGACCCAGTACTTC
once	TRBV12-5	-	TRBJ2-7	CASGLGQAYEQYF	TGTGCTAGTGGTTTGGGACAGGCCTACGAGCAGTACTTC
-	TRBV19	TRBD1	TRBJ1-5	CASSTDRDYVYQPQHF	TGTGCCAGTAGTACGGACAGGGACTACGTATATCAGCCCCAGCATTTT
once	TRBV18	-	TRBJ2-7	CASSPSQRYEQYF	TGTGCCAGCTCACCAAGCCAGCGCTACGAGCAGTACTTC
-	TRBV29-1	-	TRBJ1-4	CSVRTRNEKLFF	TGCAGCGTTCGAACGAGGAATGAAAAACTGTTTTTT
-	TRBV19	TRBD1	TRBJ1-1	CASSNPRTGFTEAFF	TGTGCCAGTAGCAACCCTCGGACAGGGTTCACTGAAGCTTTCTTT
-	TRBV18	-	TRBJ2-3	CASSPTGETDTQYF	TGTGCCAGCTCACCAACGGGGGAAACAGATACGCAGTATTTT
many	TRBV28	TRBD2	TRBJ2-7	CASSSPTAGDGDEQYF	TGTGCCAGCAGTTCCCCCACAGCGGGGGACGGGGACGAGCAGTACTTC
-	TRBV9	-	TRBJ1-1	CASSPGIGVTEAFF	TGTGCCAGCAGCCCTGGGATAGGGGTCACTGAAGCTTTCTTT